A single sample is the source of the 11 T cell receptor beta chains below, sequenced in a study of tumor-infiltrating lymphocytes in primary liver carcinoma. Starting from about 0.5 ug of total RNA, TCR beta cDNA was produced with a primer in the constant region. Generation of the TCR beta libraries relied on three nested multiplex PCR rounds using slightly modified ARM-PCR. It was with TRBV1-TRBV30 forward primers and a C-beta reverse primer that the first two PCR rounds were run, at about 9 cycles each. TCRdb analysed the multiplex PCR reads with MiXCR anew, one entry per CDR3 protein. The sample includes about 120,000 distinct CDR3 sequences, about 68% seen only once; the top ten take approximately 10%. For each extraction, RNA and DNA were obtained together from about 21-30 mg of unsorted bulk tissue. The sequencing input was liver tumor tissue from sampling region 1. This sample's subset: tumor region T1, superior pole. The receptors here all came from a woman between 55 and 75 years old with primary liver carcinoma and hepatitis B virus infection.

J is TRBJ2-2 and V is TRBV11-1; the match to TRBD2 covers 13 bases. After removal of 3 bases from V and 16 bases from J, the junction contained 11 bases not matched to a gene. CDR1 is SGHAT, CDR2 FQDESV, per germline (reference sequence). The CDR3 has 15 residues. The CDR3 nucleotides read TGTGCCAGCAGCTTGGGACTAGCGGGGCTCGGGGAGTCGTTTTTT. Protein: CASSLGLAGLGESFF.

Regarding this clonotype: A read error is possible here, since a much larger clone lies one base away. The chain couples TRBV4-1 to TRBJ2-7; no definite D call. Deletions cut 2 bases from V and 2 bases from J, with 13 bases between. Germline CDR1 MGHRA, CDR2 YSYEKL. The CDR3 has 15 amino acids. The CDR3 DNA follows: TGCGCCAGCAGCCAAAGCGACGGGTCAACCTACGAGCAGTACTTC. Translating gives CASSQSDGSTYEQYF.

Worth noting for this clonotype: This CDR3 is missing its conserved last phenylalanine or tryptophan, likely due to a read error. Because the CDR3's place on the DNA is in doubt, the DNA is left out and the CDR3 is given as listed by TCRdb. The chain couples TRBV11-2 to TRBJ2-7. Germline values: CDR1 SGHAT, CDR2 FQNNGV. With termini counted, the CDR3 has 11 amino acids. This CDR3 is CASSPDYEQYY.

This clonotype was detected ten times or more. V and J are TRBV29-1 and TRBJ1-1; D ambiguous. Trimming removed 3 bases at V and 4 bases at J, with 9 bases between. The CDR3 runs to 12 residues. Germline CDR1 and CDR2: SQVTM and ANQGSEA. The CDR3 DNA follows: TGCAGCGTTGATTCGGGGAGCACTGAAGCTTTCTTT. Protein: CSVDSGSTEAFF. Full variable domain (outside the CDR3, taken from reference TRBV29-1 and TRBJ1-1): SAVISQKPSRDICQRGTSLTIQCQVDSQVTMMFWYRQQPGQSLTLIATANQGSEATYESGFVIDKFPISRPNLTFSTLTVSNMSPEDSSIYLCSVDSGSTEAFFGQGTRLTVV.

About this clonotype itself: A read error may be the cause here, since a much bigger clone is one base away. This chain links TRBV6-2 or TRBV6-3 with TRBJ2-2; no reliable D call. This CDR3 comprises 14 residues. Germline CDR1 MNHEY, CDR2 SVGEGT. CDR3 in amino acids: CASSYRPNAGELFF. CDR3 bases: TGTGCCAGCAGTTACAGACCGAACGCCGGGGAGCTGTTTTTT.

About this clonotype: A junction end diverges from the germline sequence, so it may reflect a read error. V is TRBV11-3 and J is TRBJ2-1, with a possible D match to TRBD1 (5 bases). The CDR3 covers 13 residues. The germline V gene has CDR1 SGHNT and CDR2 YENEEA. The CDR3 reads CASSARDYNEHFF. The CDR3 bases are TGTGCCAGCAGTGCCAGGGATTACAATGAGCATTTCTTC.

In the case of this clonotype: The junction shows a germline mismatch at one end, possibly a read error. This sequence joins TRBV11-2 and TRBJ2-7; 7 bases align to TRBD2. In germline, CDR1 is SGHAT, CDR2 FQNNGV. CDR3 length equals 14 residues. CDR3 sequence reads: CAGSSIAGSCEQYF. In nucleotides, the CDR3 is TGTGCCGGCAGCTCGATAGCGGGCTCCTGCGAGCAGTACTTC.

Notes on this clonotype: A much more abundant neighbour one base away suggests this may be a read error. This chain connects TRBV12-3 or TRBV12-4 to TRBJ1-5, with a possible D match to TRBD1 (5 bases). The CDR3 runs to 14 residues. The V end lost 6 bases, the J end lost 4 bases, and 13 bases lay between the germline ends. The CDR3 nucleotides are TGTGCCAGCAGGTCGACAGAGGGGAATCAGCCCCAGCATTTT. Protein sequence: CASRSTEGNQPQHF.

In the case of this clonotype: This sequence may be a read error, since a much larger clone differs from it by one base. The CDR3 carries no conserved terminal phenylalanine or tryptophan, so it likely arises from a read error. The rearrangement links TRBV6-2 or TRBV6-3 to TRBJ2-7; tentatively, D is TRBD1 (5 bases). V was clipped by 7 bases and J by 10 bases, with 23 bases between them. The CDR3 runs to 14 residues. Germline lookup yields CDR1 MNHEY and CDR2 SVGEGT. CDR3 loop: CASNKGGEGAHQYL. DNA for the CDR3: TGTGCCAGCAACAAGGGTGGAGAAGGGGCCCATCAGTACCTC.

This chain links TRBV11-3 with TRBJ2-1; D uncertain. The ends were cut back, 0 bases at V and 7 bases at J, with 16 bases in the middle. This CDR3 is built from 16 residues. In germline, CDR1 is SGHNT, CDR2 YENEEA. The CDR3 is CASSLDPRSSCNEQFF. CDR3 DNA sequence: TGTGCCAGCAGCTTAGACCCCAGGAGCTCCTGTAATGAGCAGTTCTTC.

This clonotype was observed a few times. The chain combines TRBV7-3 with TRBJ1-1; D remains unclear. V gave up 3 bases and J gave up 3 bases, with 8 bases separating them. Germline V gene data show CDR1 as SGHTA and CDR2 as FQGTGA. There are 13 residues in the CDR3. The CDR3: CASSFLPDTEAFF. The CDR3 nucleotides read TGTGCCAGCAGCTTCCTTCCAGACACTGAAGCTTTCTTT.